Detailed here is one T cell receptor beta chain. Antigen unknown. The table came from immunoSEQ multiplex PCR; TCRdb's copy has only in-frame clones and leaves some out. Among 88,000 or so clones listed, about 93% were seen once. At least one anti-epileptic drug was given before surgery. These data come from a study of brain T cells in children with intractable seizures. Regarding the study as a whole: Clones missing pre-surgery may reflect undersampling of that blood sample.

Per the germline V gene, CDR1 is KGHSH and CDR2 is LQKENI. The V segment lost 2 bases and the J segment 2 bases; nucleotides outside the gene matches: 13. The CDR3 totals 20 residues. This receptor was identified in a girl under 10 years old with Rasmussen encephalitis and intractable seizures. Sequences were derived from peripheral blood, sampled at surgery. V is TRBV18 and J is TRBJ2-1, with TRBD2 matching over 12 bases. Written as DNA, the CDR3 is TGTGCCAGCTCACCATTCGAGGCTAGCGGGAGGGGCTACACCTACAATGAGCAGTTCTTC. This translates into CASSPFEASGRGYTYNEQFF.